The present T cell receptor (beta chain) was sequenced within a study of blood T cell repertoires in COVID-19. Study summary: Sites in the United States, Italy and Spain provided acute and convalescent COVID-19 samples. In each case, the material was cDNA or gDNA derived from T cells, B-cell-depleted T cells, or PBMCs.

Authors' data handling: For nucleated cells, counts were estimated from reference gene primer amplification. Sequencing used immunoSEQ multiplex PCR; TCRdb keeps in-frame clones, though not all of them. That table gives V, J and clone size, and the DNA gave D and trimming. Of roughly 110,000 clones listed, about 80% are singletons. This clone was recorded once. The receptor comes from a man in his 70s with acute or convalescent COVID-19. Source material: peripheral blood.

The CDR3 region is CASSEVDRGNSPLHF. CDR3 DNA sequence: TGTGCCAGCAGTGAAGTCGACAGGGGTAATTCACCCCTCCACTTT. The chain recombines TRBV6-1 with TRBJ1-6; the match to TRBD1 covers 8 bases. The CDR3 covers 15 residues. V shed 1 base and J 6 bases; nucleotides not matched to a gene: 2. Per the germline V gene, CDR1 is MNHNS and CDR2 is SASEGT.